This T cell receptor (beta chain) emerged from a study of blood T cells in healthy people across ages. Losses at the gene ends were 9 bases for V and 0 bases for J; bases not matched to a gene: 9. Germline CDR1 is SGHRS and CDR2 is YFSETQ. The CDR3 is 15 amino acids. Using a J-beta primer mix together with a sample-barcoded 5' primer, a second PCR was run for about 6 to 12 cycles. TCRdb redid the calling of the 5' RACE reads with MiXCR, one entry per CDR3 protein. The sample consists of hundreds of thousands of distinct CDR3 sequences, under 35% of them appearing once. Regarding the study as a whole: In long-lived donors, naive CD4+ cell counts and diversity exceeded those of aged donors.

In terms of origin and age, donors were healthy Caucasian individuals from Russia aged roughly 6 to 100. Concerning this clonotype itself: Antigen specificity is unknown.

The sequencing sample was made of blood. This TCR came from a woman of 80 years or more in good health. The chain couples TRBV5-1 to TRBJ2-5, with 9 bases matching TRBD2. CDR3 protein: CATRPAGGYQETQYF. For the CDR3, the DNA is TGCGCCACCCGGCCGGCGGGGGGGTACCAAGAGACCCAGTACTTC.